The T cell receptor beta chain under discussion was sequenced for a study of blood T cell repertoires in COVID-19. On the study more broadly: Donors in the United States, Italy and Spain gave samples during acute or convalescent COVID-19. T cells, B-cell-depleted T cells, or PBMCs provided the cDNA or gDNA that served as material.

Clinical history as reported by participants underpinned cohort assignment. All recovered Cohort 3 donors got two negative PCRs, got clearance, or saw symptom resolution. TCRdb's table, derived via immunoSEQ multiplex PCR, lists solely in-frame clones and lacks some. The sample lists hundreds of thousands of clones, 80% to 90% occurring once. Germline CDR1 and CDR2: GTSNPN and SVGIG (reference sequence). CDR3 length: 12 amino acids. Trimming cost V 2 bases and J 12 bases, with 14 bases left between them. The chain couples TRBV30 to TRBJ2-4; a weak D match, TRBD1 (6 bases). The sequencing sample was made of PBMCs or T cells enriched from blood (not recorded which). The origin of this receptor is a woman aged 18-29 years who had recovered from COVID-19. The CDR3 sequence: CAWSFEGGGQYF. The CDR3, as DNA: TGTGCCTGGAGTTTTGAAGGGGGTGGTCAGTACTTC.